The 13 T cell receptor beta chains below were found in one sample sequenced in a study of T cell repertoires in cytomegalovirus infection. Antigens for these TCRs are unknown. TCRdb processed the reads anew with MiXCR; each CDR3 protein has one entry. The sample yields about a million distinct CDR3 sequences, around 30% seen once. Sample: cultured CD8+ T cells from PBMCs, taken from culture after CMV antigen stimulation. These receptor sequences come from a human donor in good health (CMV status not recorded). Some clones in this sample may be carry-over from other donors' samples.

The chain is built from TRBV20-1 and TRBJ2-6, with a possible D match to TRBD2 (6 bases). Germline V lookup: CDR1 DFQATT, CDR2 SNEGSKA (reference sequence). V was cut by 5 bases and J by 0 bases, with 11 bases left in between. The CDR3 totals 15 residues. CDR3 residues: CSAPLGGSGANVLTF. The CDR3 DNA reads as TGCAGTGCTCCCCTCGGGGGCTCTGGGGCCAACGTCCTGACTTTC.

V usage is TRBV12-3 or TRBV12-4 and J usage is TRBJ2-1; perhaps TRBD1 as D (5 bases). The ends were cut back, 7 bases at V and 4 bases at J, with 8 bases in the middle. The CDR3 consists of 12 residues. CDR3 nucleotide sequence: TGTGCCAGCACCAGACAGTACAATGAGCAGTTCTTC. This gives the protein CASTRQYNEQFF.

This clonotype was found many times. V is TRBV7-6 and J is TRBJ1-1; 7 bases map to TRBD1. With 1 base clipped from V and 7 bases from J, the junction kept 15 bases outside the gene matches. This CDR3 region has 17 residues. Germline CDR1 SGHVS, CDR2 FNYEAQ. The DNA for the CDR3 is TGTGCCAGCAGCTTAGAGGTGGGACAGCCTAAAGCCCGTGAAGCTTTCTTT. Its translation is CASSLEVGQPKAREAFF. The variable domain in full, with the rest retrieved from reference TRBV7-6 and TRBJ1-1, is GAGVSQSPRYKVTKRGQDVALRCDPISGHVSLYWYRQALGQGPEFLTYFNYEAQQDKSGLPNDRFSAERPEGSISTLTIQRTEQRDSAMYRCASSLEVGQPKAREAFFGQGTRLTVV.

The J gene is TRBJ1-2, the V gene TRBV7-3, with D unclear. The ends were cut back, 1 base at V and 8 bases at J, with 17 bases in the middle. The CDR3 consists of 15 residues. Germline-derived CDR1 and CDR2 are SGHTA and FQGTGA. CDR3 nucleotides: TGTGCCAGCAGCTTAAGCCCCGCCAGGCCAGAGGGCTACACCTTC. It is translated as CASSLSPARPEGYTF. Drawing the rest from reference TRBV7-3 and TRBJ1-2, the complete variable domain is GAGVSQTPSNKVTEKGKYVELRCDPISGHTALYWYRQSLGQGPEFLIYFQGTGAADDSGLPNDRFFAVRPEGSVSTLKIQRTERGDSAVYLCASSLSPARPEGYTFGSGTRLTVV.

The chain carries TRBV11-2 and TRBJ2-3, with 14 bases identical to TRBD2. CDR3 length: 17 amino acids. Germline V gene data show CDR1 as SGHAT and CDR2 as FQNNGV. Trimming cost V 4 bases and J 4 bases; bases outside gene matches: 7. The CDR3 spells CASSSRLAGGRADTQYF. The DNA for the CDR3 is TGTGCCAGCAGCTCTCGACTAGCGGGGGGGCGAGCAGATACGCAGTATTTT.

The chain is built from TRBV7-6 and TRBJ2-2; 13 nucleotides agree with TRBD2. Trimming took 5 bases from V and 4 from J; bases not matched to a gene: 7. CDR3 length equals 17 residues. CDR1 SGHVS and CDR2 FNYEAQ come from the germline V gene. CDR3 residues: CASSPRTSGGITGELFF. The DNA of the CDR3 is TGTGCCAGCAGCCCCAGGACTAGCGGGGGTATCACCGGGGAGCTGTTTTTT.

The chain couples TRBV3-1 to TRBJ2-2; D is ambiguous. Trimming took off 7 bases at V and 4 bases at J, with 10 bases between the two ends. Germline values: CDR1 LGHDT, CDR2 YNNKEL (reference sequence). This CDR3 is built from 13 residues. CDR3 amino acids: CASTLMGTGELFF. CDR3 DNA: TGTGCCAGCACCCTCATGGGCACCGGGGAGCTGTTTTTT.

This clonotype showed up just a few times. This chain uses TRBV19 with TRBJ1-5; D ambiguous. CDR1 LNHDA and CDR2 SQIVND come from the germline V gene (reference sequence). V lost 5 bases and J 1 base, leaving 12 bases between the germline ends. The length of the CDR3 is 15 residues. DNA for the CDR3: TGTGCCAGTAGTTGGGAAGGGAACAGCAATCAGCCCCAGCATTTT. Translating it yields CASSWEGNSNQPQHF.

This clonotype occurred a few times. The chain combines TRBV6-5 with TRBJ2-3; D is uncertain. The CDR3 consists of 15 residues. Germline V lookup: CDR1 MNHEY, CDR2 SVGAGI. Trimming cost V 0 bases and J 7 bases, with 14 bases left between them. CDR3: CASSYSGQGGNTQYF. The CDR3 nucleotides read TGTGCCAGCAGTTACTCGGGTCAAGGTGGGAATACGCAGTATTTT.

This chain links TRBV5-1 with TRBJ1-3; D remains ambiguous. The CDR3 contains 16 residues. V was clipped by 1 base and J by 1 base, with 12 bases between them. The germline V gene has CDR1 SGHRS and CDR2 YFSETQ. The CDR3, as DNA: TGCGCCAGCAGCTTGACCCTGGTTGGGTCTGGAAACACCATATATTTT. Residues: CASSLTLVGSGNTIYF.

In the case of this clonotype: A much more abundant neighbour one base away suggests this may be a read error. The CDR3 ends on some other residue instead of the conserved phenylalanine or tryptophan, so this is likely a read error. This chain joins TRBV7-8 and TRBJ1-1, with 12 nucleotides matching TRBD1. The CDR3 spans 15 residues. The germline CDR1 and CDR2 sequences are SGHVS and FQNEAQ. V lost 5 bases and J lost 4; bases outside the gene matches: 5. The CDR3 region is CASSPRGQGATEAFI. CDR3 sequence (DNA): TGTGCCAGCAGCCCACGGGGACAGGGGGCCACTGAAGCTTTCATT.

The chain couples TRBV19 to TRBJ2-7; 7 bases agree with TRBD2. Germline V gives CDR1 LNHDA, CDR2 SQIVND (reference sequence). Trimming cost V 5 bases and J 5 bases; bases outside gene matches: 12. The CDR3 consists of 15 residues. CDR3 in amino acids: CASSPSTGGVNEQYV. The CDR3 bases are TGTGCCAGTAGTCCTTCGACGGGGGGAGTCAACGAGCAGTACGTC.

DNA for the CDR3: TGTGCCAGCAGTTACTCGGCAGGGAACGGGTTAGGGACTGAAGCTTTCTTT. Translating it yields CASSYSAGNGLGTEAFF. The rearrangement joins TRBV6-6 to TRBJ1-1; tentatively, D is TRBD1 (5 bases). The CDR3 has 17 residues. Looked up from germline, CDR1 is MNHNY and CDR2 is SVGAGI (reference sequence). The V and J ends lost 0 bases and 5 bases respectively, with 19 bases between them.